This TCR beta chain was observed in a study of CD8 T cells in Susac syndrome. Reverse transcription of roughly 0.5 to 1 ug RNA was performed with random hexamers. TCRdb recomputed calls from the immunoSEQ multiplex PCR reads with MiXCR, one row per CDR3 protein. The sample records roughly 150,000 distinct CDR3 sequences, 95% being singletons. Source material: CD8+ T cells from PBMCs. The origin of this receptor is a human donor with Susac syndrome.

Here the CDR3 DNA reads TGTGCCAGCAGTTACTCGTCAGCGGCCTACGAGCAGTACTTC. It is translated as CASSYSSAAYEQYF. This sequence joins TRBV6-5 and TRBJ2-7; possibly TRBD2 for D (5 bases). The CDR3 length is 14 residues. Trimming cost V 0 bases and J 2 bases, with 8 bases left between them. CDR1 is MNHEY and CDR2 is SVGAGI in the germline V gene.